The 28 T cell receptor beta chains presented below share a single source sample, sequenced in a study of shared clonotypes between healthy human individuals. Generated by immunoSEQ multiplex PCR, the TCRdb table keeps only in-frame clones and is missing some. In the table there are around 1.9 million clones, roughly 91% of which are singletons. Terminally differentiated effector memory CD45RA+ cells were left out of the naive CD8 fraction, which was CD45RO-negative and positively selected for CCR7. The source material was naive CD8+ T cells from PBMCs. The source of these receptors is a man aged 18 to 30 in good health. Some clones in this sample may be carry-over from other donors' samples.

V and J are TRBV7-9 and TRBJ2-1; a weak D match, TRBD1 (6 bases). V was clipped by 2 bases and J by 10 bases, with 18 bases between them. Per the germline V gene, CDR1 is SEHNR and CDR2 is FQNEAQ (reference sequence). CDR3 length: 15 amino acids. CDR3 sequence: CASSLTGQREWEQFF. The CDR3 nucleotides read TGTGCCAGCAGCTTAACTGGACAGAGAGAATGGGAGCAGTTCTTC. Variable domain in full (rest from reference TRBV7-9 and TRBJ2-1): DTGVSQNPRHKITKRGQNVTFRCDPISEHNRLYWYRQTLGQGPEFLTYFQNEAQLEKSRLLSDRFSAERPKGSFSTLEIQRTEQGDSAMYLCASSLTGQREWEQFFGPGTRLTVL.

V and J are TRBV5-6 and TRBJ2-5, with D maybe TRBD2 (6 bases). This CDR3 region has 15 residues. CDR1 is SGHDT, CDR2 YYEEEE, per germline. The V end lost 0 bases, the J end lost 2 bases, and 11 bases lay between the germline ends. The CDR3 DNA is TGTGCCAGCAGCTTGGCCGGGGGAACGCAAGAGACCCAGTACTTC. It encodes CASSLAGGTQETQYF.

This clone showed up just a few times. The chain has TRBV6-1 and TRBJ1-1; D is perhaps TRBD1 (6 bases). From germline, CDR1 is MNHNS and CDR2 SASEGT. V was shortened by 6 bases and J by 12 bases, with 17 bases between the two germline ends. The length of the CDR3 is 12 residues. In nucleotides, the CDR3 is TGTGCCAGCAGACAGGGATCGGGGTTACCTTTCTTT. Translating it yields CASRQGSGLPFF.

The chain combines TRBV9 with TRBJ1-1; D is unresolved. Germline V gives CDR1 SGDLS, CDR2 YYNGEE. This CDR3 is 13 amino acids long. Trimming took off 7 bases at V and 0 bases at J, with 10 bases between the two ends. The CDR3 bases are TGTGCCAGCGGGAGGGAGGTGAACACTGAAGCTTTCTTT. This translates into CASGREVNTEAFF.

The CDR3 DNA reads TGTGCCAGCAGTTCACGGGACGGATCCTACGAGCAGTACTTC. Translating it yields CASSSRDGSYEQYF. The chain couples TRBV2 to TRBJ2-7; D possibly matches TRBD1 or TRBD2 (5 bases each). Trimming cost V 5 bases and J 1 base, with 12 bases left between them. The CDR3 totals 14 residues. In germline, CDR1 is SNHLY, CDR2 FYNNEI.

The J gene is TRBJ2-3, the V gene TRBV28; 7 bases agree with TRBD2. Germline CDR1 MDHEN, CDR2 SYDVKM. V dropped 4 bases and J dropped 2; count of bases not matched to a gene: 12. This CDR3 region has 17 residues. CDR3 sequence (DNA): TGTGCCAGCAGTTGGGTACCTAGCGGAGACGTCACAGATACGCAGTATTTT. It specifies CASSWVPSGDVTDTQYF.

The V gene is TRBV7-2, the J gene TRBJ2-5, with 7 bases identical to TRBD2. The length of the CDR3 is 15 residues. Per germline, CDR1 SGHTA and CDR2 FQGNSA. The J segment lost 4 bases and the V segment lost 5 bases, leaving 10 bases of the junction unmatched. CDR3 nucleotides: TGTGCCAGCAGCAATCGGGGGAGGGTCGGAGAGACCCAGTACTTC. As protein: CASSNRGRVGETQYF.

The chain recombines TRBV7-2 with TRBJ1-2, with D uncertain. V lost 0 bases and J lost 0, with 11 bases in between. The CDR3 covers 16 residues. The germline CDR1 and CDR2 sequences are SGHTA and FQGNSA. This CDR3 is CASSLAEYHSNYGYTF. DNA of the CDR3: TGTGCCAGCAGCTTAGCGGAATACCACTCTAACTATGGCTACACCTTC.

The chain employs TRBV7-6 and TRBJ1-5, with 9 bases lining up with TRBD1. V dropped 2 bases and J dropped 4; count of bases not matched to a gene: 15. Per the germline V gene, CDR1 is SGHVS and CDR2 is FNYEAQ. This CDR3 has 19 amino acids. CDR3 amino acids: CASSLYRPLGTGWNQPQHF. In nucleotides, the CDR3 is TGTGCCAGCAGCTTATATCGTCCACTCGGGACAGGGTGGAATCAGCCCCAGCATTTT.

The chain recombines TRBV4-1 with TRBJ2-1; 9 positions agree with TRBD2. There are 18 residues in the CDR3. V shed 0 bases and J 3 bases; nucleotides not matched to a gene: 9. Germline V gene lookup returns CDR1 MGHRA and CDR2 YSYEKL. The CDR3 nucleotides read TGCGCCAGCAGCCAAGATAGTACGGCTAGCGGGATCTACAATGAGCAGTTCTTC. Translated: CASSQDSTASGIYNEQFF.

The V gene is TRBV14, the J gene TRBJ1-1, with TRBD1 matching 9 bases. The CDR3 length is 13 residues. V trimming: 6 bases; J trimming: 6 bases; junction bases outside the gene matches: 5. Germline V gene sequence: CDR1 SGHDN, CDR2 FVKESK. The chain's CDR3 is CASRGTGIPEAFF. The CDR3 coding sequence is TGTGCCAGCAGAGGGACAGGGATACCTGAAGCTTTCTTT. Full variable domain (missing parts from reference TRBV14 and TRBJ1-1): EAGVTQFPSHSVIEKGQTVTLRCDPISGHDNLYWYRRVMGKEIKFLLHFVKESKQDESGMPNNRFLAERTGGTYSTLKVQPAELEDSGVYFCASRGTGIPEAFFGQGTRLTVV.

In its sample, this clone was seen a few times. The V call is TRBV7-9, the J call TRBJ2-1; the match to TRBD1 covers 8 bases. The CDR3 runs to 13 residues. Germline V gives CDR1 SEHNR, CDR2 FQNEAQ (reference sequence). With 5 bases clipped from V and 10 bases from J, the junction kept 7 bases outside the gene matches. CDR3 DNA sequence: TGTGCCAGCAGCCCTATCGGGGACAGGGAGCAGTTCTTC. Its translation: CASSPIGDREQFF.

The chain combines TRBV4-3 with TRBJ1-4; D uncertain. CDR1 LGHNA and CDR2 YSLEER come from the germline V gene. This CDR3 is 13 amino acids long. V dropped 4 bases and J dropped 8 bases, with 11 bases sitting between them. The DNA of the CDR3 is TGCGCCAGCAGCCCCACCCTGGGGGAAAAACTGTTTTTT. Protein: CASSPTLGEKLFF.

The rearrangement joins TRBV7-8 to TRBJ2-2, with D perhaps assigned TRBD1 or TRBD2 (5 bases each). CDR1 and CDR2 from the germline V gene are SGHVS and FQNEAQ. This CDR3 contains 17 residues. Trimming left V 5 bases short and J 0 bases short, with 16 bases between. In DNA, the CDR3 is TGTGCCAGCAGCAACAACTCGGGACGTCCGAACACCGGGGAGCTGTTTTTT. Its translation is CASSNNSGRPNTGELFF. The full variable domain, completed using reference TRBV7-8 and TRBJ2-2, is GAGVSQSPRYKVAKRGQDVALRCDPISGHVSLFWYQQALGQGPEFLTYFQNEAQLDKSGLPSDRFFAERPEGSVSTLKIQRTQQEDSAVYLCASSNNSGRPNTGELFFGEGSRLTVL.

The chain combines TRBV11-3 with TRBJ2-3; 9 bases map to TRBD1. CDR3 size: 16 residues. CDR1 is SGHNT, CDR2 YENEEA, per germline. J lost 5 bases, V lost 5 bases, and 11 bases had no gene match. CDR3 bases: TGTGCCAGCAGCCTAAACCTACAGGGGGCCGAAGATACGCAGTATTTT. Residues: CASSLNLQGAEDTQYF.

CDR3 nucleotides: TGCAGCGCGCGCGACAGGGTCGGAGAGGGTGGCTACACCTTC. It codes for CSARDRVGEGGYTF. The chain carries TRBV29-1 and TRBJ1-2, with 7 bases that match TRBD1. The CDR3 sequence is 14 residues long. In germline, CDR1 is SQVTM, CDR2 ANQGSEA. Trimming took 7 bases from V and 7 from J; bases not matched to a gene: 15.

The chain is built from TRBV5-1 and TRBJ1-2; D not certain. CDR1 and CDR2 from the germline V gene are SGHRS and YFSETQ. This CDR3 is 14 amino acids long. V shed 5 bases and J shed 2 bases, with 13 bases lying between them. The CDR3 reads CASRPETRNYGYTF. The DNA of the CDR3 is TGCGCCAGCAGACCTGAAACGAGGAACTATGGCTACACCTTC.

The chain recombines TRBV5-4 with TRBJ1-2, with 9 bases matching TRBD1. This CDR3 comprises 14 residues. Per germline, CDR1 SGHNT and CDR2 YYREEE (reference sequence). With V trimmed by 3 bases and J by 7 bases, 7 bases remained unmatched. The CDR3 loop is CASSWPGQGGGYTF. DNA for the CDR3: TGTGCCAGCAGCTGGCCGGGACAGGGAGGTGGCTACACCTTC.

The chain joins TRBV28 to TRBJ1-5; 7 nucleotides match TRBD1. The CDR3 has 15 residues. The V gene's germline CDR1 is MDHEN and CDR2 SYDVKM. Unmatched junction bases numbered 7, after V lost 5 bases and J lost 3 bases. CDR3: CASSTDRENNQPQHF. The CDR3 region has the DNA TGTGCCAGCAGTACCGACAGGGAAAACAATCAGCCCCAGCATTTT.

A word on this clone: At the DNA level, this CDR3 is encoded by other sequences in the same sample as well. The J gene is TRBJ2-7, the V gene TRBV29-1; 9 positions match TRBD1. Trimming took 6 bases from V and 4 from J; bases not matched to a gene: 7. This CDR3 comprises 13 residues. Germline V lookup: CDR1 SQVTM, CDR2 ANQGSEA. Here the CDR3 reads CSVPGQGYYEQYF. In DNA form, the CDR3 reads TGCAGCGTACCGGGACAGGGATATTACGAGCAGTACTTC.

The J gene is TRBJ2-5, the V gene TRBV11-2; weak D call: TRBD1 (6 bases). The CDR3 is made up of 16 amino acids. CDR1 and CDR2 (germline): SGHAT, FQNNGV. V was trimmed by 5 bases and J by 4 bases, leaving 20 bases between them. CDR3 DNA sequence: TGTGCCAGCAGCCCACTTTGGGGGCGATTTAGAGAGACCCAGTACTTC. It specifies CASSPLWGRFRETQYF.

This clone was counted only a few times. Other DNA variants within this sample encode the same CDR3. The chain employs TRBV7-9 and TRBJ1-5, with D uncertain. There are 12 residues in the CDR3. Germline V gives CDR1 SEHNR, CDR2 FQNEAQ (reference sequence). Trimming cost V 5 bases and J 6 bases, with 8 bases left between them. DNA for the CDR3: TGTGCCAGCAGCCGACCCGGTCAGCCCCAGCATTTT. It yields the protein CASSRPGQPQHF.

V gene TRBV7-8 combines with J gene TRBJ2-7; weak D call: TRBD1 (5 bases). Trimming took off 5 bases at V and 1 base at J, with 15 bases between the two ends. The CDR3 sequence is 15 residues long. CDR1 is SGHVS, CDR2 FQNEAQ, per germline. The CDR3 reads CASSPKGPRSYEQYF. DNA for the CDR3: TGTGCCAGCAGCCCAAAGGGGCCACGGTCCTACGAGCAGTACTTC.

This chain links TRBV19 with TRBJ1-4; 10 bases agree with TRBD1. V was clipped by 5 bases and J by 0 bases; unmatched bases: 6. The germline CDR1 and CDR2 sequences are LNHDA and SQIVND (reference sequence). The CDR3 has 17 residues. CDR3 nucleotide sequence: TGTGCCAGTAGTCTGGGACAGGGGTTCGCAACTAATGAAAAACTGTTTTTT. Translating gives CASSLGQGFATNEKLFF. The complete variable domain, with remaining parts taken from reference TRBV19 and TRBJ1-4, reads DGGITQSPKYLFRKEGQNVTLSCEQNLNHDAMYWYRQDPGQGLRLIYYSQIVNDFQKGDIAEGYSVSREKKESFPLTVTSAQKNPTAFYLCASSLGQGFATNEKLFFGSGTQLSVL.

This clone showed up just once. The genes are TRBV2 and TRBJ2-7; the D gene is possibly TRBD2 (5 bases). CDR1 and CDR2 from the germline V gene are SNHLY and FYNNEI. V was pared by 7 bases and J by 4 bases, with 11 bases between. This CDR3 has 12 amino acids. The CDR3 nucleotides read TGTGCCAGCACCAAAAGCGGTTACGAGCAGTACTTC. It encodes CASTKSGYEQYF.

This chain connects TRBV27 to TRBJ2-1; D unclear. Trimming left V 6 bases short and J 4 bases short, with 13 bases between. Germline CDR1 is MNHEY and CDR2 is SMNVEV (reference sequence). CDR3 length equals 14 residues. The CDR3 region is CASSREDAYNEQFF. The CDR3 DNA is TGTGCCAGCAGCCGAGAGGACGCTTACAATGAGCAGTTCTTC.

This chain links TRBV28 with TRBJ2-2; D unresolved. The germline V gene has CDR1 MDHEN and CDR2 SYDVKM. The ends were cut back, 8 bases at V and 3 bases at J, with 4 bases in the middle. This CDR3 has 11 residues. CDR3 nucleotide sequence: TGTGCCAGCCAATACACCGGGGAGCTGTTTTTT. It translates to CASQYTGELFF.

This chain links TRBV7-2 with TRBJ2-1, with 9 bases aligning to TRBD2. Looked up from germline, CDR1 is SGHTA and CDR2 is FQGNSA. The V and J ends lost 4 bases and 4 bases, in that order; junction bases with no gene match: 8. The CDR3 runs to 16 residues. This CDR3 reads CASSWILSGGYNEQFF. The CDR3 coding sequence is TGTGCCAGCAGCTGGATACTTAGCGGGGGTTACAATGAGCAGTTCTTC.